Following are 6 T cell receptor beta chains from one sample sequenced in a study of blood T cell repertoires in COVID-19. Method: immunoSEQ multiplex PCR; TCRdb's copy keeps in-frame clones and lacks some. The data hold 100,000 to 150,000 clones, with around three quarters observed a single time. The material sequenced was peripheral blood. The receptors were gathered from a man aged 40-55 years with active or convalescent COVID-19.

CDR3 sequence: CASSLLQGADGYTF. The CDR3 DNA reads TGTGCCAGCAGCCTCCTTCAGGGGGCGGATGGCTACACCTTC. The chain uses TRBV28 and TRBJ1-2; 8 nucleotides match TRBD1. V gave up 6 bases and J gave up 6 bases; unmatched junction bases: 9. Germline V CDR1 and CDR2: MDHEN, SYDVKM. The CDR3 is 14 amino acids.

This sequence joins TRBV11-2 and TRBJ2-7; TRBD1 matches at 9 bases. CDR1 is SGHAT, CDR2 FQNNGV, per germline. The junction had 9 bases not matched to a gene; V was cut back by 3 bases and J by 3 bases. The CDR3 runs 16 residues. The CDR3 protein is CASSLQPGQGLYEQYF. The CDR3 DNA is TGTGCCAGCAGCTTGCAGCCGGGACAGGGCCTCTACGAGCAGTACTTC.

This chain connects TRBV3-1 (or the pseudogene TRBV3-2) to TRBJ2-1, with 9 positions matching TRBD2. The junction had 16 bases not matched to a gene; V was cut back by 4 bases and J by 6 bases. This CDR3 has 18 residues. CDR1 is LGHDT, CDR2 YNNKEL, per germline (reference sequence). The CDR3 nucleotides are TGTGCCAGCAGCCCTCCCCTGGGAGCGGGAGGTAGAGGCAATGAGCAGTTCTTC. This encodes CASSPPLGAGGRGNEQFF.

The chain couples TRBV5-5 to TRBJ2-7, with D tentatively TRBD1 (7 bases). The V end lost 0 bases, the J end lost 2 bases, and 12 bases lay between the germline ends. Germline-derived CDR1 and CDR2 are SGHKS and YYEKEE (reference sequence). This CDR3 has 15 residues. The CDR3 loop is CASSLDPGGPYEQYF. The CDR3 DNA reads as TGTGCCAGCAGCTTGGATCCAGGGGGGCCCTACGAGCAGTACTTC.

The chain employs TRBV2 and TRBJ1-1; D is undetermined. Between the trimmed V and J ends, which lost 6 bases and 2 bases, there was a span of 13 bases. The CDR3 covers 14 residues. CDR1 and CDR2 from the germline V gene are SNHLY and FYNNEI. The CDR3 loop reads CASRAWEGNTEAFF. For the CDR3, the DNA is TGTGCCAGCAGGGCGTGGGAGGGAAACACTGAAGCTTTCTTT.

The CDR3 loop is CASSSGQGWTGNTIYF. The CDR3 nucleotides read TGTGCCAGCTCATCCGGACAGGGATGGACTGGAAACACCATATATTTT. The gene calls are TRBV18 and TRBJ1-3; 8 nucleotides line up with TRBD1. The V and J ends lost 5 bases and 2 bases, in that order; junction bases with no gene match: 8. Germline V gene data show CDR1 as KGHSH and CDR2 as LQKENI. The CDR3 covers 16 residues.